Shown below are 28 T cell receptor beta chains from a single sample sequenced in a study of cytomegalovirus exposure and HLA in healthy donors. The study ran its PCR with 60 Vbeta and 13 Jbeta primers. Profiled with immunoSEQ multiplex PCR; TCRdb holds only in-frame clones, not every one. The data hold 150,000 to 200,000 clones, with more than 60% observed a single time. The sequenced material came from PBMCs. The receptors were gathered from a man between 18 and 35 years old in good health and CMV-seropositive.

The CDR3 nucleotides are TGTGCCAGCTCGCACGACAGGGGTGGAAACACCATATATTTT. This codes for CASSHDRGGNTIYF. This rearrangement joins TRBV18 to TRBJ1-3; TRBD1 matches 8 bases. The CDR3 sequence is 14 residues long. Germline values: CDR1 KGHSH, CDR2 LQKENI. Losses at the gene ends were 6 bases for V and 3 bases for J; bases not matched to a gene: 4.

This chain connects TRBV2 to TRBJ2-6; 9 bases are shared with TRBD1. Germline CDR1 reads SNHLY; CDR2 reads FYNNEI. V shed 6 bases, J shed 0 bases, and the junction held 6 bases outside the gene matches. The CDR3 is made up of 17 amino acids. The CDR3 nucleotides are TGTGCCAGCAGAGGGGACAGGGCCCTCTCTGGGGCCAACGTCCTGACTTTC. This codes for CASRGDRALSGANVLTF.

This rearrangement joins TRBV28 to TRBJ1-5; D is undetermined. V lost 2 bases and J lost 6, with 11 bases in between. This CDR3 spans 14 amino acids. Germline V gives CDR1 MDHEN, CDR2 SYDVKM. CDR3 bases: TGTGCCAGCAGTTTACTTGGAGGGAGTCAGCCCCAGCATTTT. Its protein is CASSLLGGSQPQHF. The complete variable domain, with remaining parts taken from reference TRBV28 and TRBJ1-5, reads DVKVTQSSRYLVKRTGEKVFLECVQDMDHENMFWYRQDPGLGLRLIYFSYDVKMKEKGDIPEGYSVSREKKERFSLILESASTNQTSMYLCASSLLGGSQPQHFGDGTRLSIL.

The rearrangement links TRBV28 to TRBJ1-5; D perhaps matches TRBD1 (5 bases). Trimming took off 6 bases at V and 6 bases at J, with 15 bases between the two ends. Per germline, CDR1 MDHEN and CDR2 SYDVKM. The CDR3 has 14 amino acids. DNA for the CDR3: TGTGCCAGCAGGACTCAGGGTATCGGTCAGCCCCAGCATTTT. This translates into CASRTQGIGQPQHF.

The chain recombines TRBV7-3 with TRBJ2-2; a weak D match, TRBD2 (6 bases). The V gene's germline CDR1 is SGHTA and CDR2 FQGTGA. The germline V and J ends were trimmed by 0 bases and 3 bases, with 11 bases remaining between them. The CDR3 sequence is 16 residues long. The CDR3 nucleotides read TGTGCCAGCAGCTTAACTCAGAGCGGGTACACCGGGGAGCTGTTTTTT. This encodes CASSLTQSGYTGELFF. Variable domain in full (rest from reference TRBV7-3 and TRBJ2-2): GAGVSQTPSNKVTEKGKYVELRCDPISGHTALYWYRQSLGQGPEFLIYFQGTGAADDSGLPNDRFFAVRPEGSVSTLKIQRTERGDSAVYLCASSLTQSGYTGELFFGEGSRLTVL.

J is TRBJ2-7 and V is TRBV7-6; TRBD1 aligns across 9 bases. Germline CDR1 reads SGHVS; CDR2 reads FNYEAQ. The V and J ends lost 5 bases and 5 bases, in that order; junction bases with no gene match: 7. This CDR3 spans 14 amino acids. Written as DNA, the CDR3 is TGTGCCAGCAGCCTGGGACAGGGTACCCACGAGCAGTACTTC. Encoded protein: CASSLGQGTHEQYF.

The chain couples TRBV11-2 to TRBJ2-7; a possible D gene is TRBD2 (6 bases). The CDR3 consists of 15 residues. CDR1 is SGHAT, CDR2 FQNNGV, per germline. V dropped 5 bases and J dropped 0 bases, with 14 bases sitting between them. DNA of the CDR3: TGTGCCAGCAGCGGGCGGGACGCCTACTCCTACGAGCAGTACTTC. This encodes CASSGRDAYSYEQYF.

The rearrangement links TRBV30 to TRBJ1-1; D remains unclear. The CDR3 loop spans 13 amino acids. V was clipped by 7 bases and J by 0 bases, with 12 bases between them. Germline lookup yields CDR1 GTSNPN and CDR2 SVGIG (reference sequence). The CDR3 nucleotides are TGTGCCTTGGAGATTAGAATGAACACTGAAGCTTTCTTT. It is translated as CALEIRMNTEAFF.

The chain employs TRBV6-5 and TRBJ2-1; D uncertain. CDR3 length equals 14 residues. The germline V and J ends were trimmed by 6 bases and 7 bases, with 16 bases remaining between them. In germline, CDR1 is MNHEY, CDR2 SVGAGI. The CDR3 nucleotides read TGTGCCAGCAGCCCCACGAGAACTCGTAATGAGCAGTTCTTC. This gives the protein CASSPTRTRNEQFF.

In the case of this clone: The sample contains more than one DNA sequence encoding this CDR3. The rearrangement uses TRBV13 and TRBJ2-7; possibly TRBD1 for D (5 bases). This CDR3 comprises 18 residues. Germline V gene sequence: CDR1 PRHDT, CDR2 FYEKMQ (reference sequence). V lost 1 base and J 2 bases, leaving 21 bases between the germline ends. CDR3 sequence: CASSLVTVWALRAYEQYF. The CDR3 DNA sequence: TGTGCCAGCAGCTTAGTCACCGTGTGGGCCCTCAGGGCCTACGAGCAGTACTTC. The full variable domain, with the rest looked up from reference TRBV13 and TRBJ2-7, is AAGVIQSPRHLIKEKRETATLKCYPIPRHDTVYWYQQGPGQDPQFLISFYEKMQSDKGSIPDRFSAQQFSDYHSELNMSSLELGDSALYFCASSLVTVWALRAYEQYFGPGTRLTVT.

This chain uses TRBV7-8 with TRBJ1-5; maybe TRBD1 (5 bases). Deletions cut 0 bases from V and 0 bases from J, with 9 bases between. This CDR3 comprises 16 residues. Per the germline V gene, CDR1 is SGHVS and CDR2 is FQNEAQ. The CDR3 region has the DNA TGTGCCAGCAGCTTAGCGGCAGGGTATAGCAATCAGCCCCAGCATTTT. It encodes CASSLAAGYSNQPQHF.

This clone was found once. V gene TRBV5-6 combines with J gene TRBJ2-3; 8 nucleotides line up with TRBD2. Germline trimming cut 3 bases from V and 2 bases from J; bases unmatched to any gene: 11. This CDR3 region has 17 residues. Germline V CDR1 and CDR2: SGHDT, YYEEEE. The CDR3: CASSSTGRVRDTDTQYF. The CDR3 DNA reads TGTGCCAGCAGCTCGACCGGGAGGGTCAGGGACACAGATACGCAGTATTTT.

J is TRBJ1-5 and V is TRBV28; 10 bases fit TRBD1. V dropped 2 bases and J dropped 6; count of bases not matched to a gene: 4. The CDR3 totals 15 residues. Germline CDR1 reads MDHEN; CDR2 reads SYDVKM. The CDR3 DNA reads TGTGCCAGCAGTTTAGGGGACAGGGGCCTTCAGCCCCAGCATTTT. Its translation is CASSLGDRGLQPQHF. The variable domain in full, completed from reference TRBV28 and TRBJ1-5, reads DVKVTQSSRYLVKRTGEKVFLECVQDMDHENMFWYRQDPGLGLRLIYFSYDVKMKEKGDIPEGYSVSREKKERFSLILESASTNQTSMYLCASSLGDRGLQPQHFGDGTRLSIL.

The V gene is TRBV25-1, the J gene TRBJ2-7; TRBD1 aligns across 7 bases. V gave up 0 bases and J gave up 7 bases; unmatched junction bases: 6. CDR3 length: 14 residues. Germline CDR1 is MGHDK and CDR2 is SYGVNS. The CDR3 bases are TGTGCCAGCAGTGAATACTCGACAGGGCTGGAGCAGTACTTC. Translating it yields CASSEYSTGLEQYF.

CDR3 coding DNA: TGTGCCTCGAAACTAGCGGGAGCTGAGACCCAGTACTTC. It encodes CASKLAGAETQYF. The J gene is TRBJ2-5, the V gene TRBV30; TRBD2 matches 11 bases. V lost 7 bases, J lost 5 bases, and 6 bases stayed unmatched. Germline V gene data show CDR1 as GTSNPN and CDR2 as SVGIG (reference sequence). The CDR3 extends over 13 amino acids.

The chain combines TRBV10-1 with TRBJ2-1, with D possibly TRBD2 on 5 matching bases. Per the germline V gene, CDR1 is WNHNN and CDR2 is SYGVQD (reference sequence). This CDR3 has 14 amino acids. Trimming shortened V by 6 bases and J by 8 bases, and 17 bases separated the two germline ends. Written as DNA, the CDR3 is TGCGCCAGCAGGTCCGGGAAGGGAAGCGATGAGCAGTTCTTC. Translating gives CASRSGKGSDEQFF.

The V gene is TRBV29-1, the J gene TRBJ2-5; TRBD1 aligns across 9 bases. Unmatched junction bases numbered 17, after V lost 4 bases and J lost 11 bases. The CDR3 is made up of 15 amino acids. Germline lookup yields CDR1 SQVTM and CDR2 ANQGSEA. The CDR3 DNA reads TGCAGCGTTGGCCCCGGGACAGGGAAGCCCTACGGGCAGTACTTC. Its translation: CSVGPGTGKPYGQYF.

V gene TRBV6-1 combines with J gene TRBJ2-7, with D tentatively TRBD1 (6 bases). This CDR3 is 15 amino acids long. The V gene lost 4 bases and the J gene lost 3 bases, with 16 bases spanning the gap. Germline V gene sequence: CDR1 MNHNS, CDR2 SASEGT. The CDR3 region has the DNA TGTGCCAGCAGTGGGAAGTACGCAGGGGACTACGAGCAGTACTTC. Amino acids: CASSGKYAGDYEQYF.

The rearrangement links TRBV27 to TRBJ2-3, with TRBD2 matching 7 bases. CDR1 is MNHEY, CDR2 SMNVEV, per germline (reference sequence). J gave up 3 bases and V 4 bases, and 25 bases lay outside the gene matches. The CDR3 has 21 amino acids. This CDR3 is CASSYQTLSPGGSGITDTQYF. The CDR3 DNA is TGTGCCAGCAGTTATCAGACCCTATCCCCGGGCGGGAGTGGGATTACAGATACGCAGTATTTT.

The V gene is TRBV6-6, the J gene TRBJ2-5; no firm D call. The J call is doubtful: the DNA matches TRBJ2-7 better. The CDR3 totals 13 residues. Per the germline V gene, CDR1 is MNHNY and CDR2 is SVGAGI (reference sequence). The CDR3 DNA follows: TGTGCCACCTCCTTCGGGTCGTCCTACGAGCAGTACTTC. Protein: CATSFGSSYEQYF.

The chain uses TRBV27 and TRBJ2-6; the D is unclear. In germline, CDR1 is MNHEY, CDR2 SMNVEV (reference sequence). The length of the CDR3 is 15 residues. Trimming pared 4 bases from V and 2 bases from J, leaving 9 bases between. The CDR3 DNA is TGTGCCAGCAGTTCAGTATTTACTGGGGCCAACGTCCTGACTTTC. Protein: CASSSVFTGANVLTF.

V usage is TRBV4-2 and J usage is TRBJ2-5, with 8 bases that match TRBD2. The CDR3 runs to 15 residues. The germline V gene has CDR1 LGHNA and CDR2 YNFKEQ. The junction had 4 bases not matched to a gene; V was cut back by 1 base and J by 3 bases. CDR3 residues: CASSQAGGIKETQYF. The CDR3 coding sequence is TGTGCCAGCAGCCAAGCGGGAGGGATAAAAGAGACCCAGTACTTC.

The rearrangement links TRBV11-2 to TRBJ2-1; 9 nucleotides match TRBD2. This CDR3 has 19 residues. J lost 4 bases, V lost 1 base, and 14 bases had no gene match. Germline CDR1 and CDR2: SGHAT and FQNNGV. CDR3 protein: CASSLVLWASGTIYNEQFF. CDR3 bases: TGTGCCAGCAGCTTAGTATTGTGGGCTAGCGGGACGATTTACAATGAGCAGTTCTTC.

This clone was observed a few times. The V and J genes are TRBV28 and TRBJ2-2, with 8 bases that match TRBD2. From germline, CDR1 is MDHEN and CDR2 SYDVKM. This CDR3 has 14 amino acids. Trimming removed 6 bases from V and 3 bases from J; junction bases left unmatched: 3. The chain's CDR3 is CASRTSVDTGELFF. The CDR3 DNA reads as TGTGCCAGCAGGACTAGCGTGGACACCGGGGAGCTGTTTTTT.

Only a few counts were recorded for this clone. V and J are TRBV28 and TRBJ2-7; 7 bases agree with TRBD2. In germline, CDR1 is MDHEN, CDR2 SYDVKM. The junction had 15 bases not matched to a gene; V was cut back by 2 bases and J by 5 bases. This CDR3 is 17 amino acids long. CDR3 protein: CASSLMPYQVGGDEQYF. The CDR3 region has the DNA TGTGCCAGCAGTTTAATGCCTTACCAGGTGGGAGGGGACGAGCAGTACTTC.

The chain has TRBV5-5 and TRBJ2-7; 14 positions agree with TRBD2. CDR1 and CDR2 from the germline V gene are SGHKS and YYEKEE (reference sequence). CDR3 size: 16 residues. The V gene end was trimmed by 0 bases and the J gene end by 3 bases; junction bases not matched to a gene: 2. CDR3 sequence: CASSLVGTSGSYEQYF. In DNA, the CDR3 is TGTGCCAGCAGCTTGGTCGGGACTAGCGGGAGCTACGAGCAGTACTTC.

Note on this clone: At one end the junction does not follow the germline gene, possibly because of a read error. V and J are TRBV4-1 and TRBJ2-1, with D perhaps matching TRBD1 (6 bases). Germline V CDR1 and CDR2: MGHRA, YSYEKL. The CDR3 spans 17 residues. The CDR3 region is CASSQDADRTTYNGQFF. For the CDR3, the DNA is TGCGCCAGCAGCCAAGATGCAGACAGGACGACCTACAATGGGCAGTTCTTC.

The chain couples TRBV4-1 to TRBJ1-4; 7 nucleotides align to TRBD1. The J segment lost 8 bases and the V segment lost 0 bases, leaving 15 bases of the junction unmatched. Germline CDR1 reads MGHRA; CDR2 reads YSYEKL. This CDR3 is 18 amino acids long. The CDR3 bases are TGCGCCAGCAGCCAAGAAAGGGGCAGGGGGAGTCTTAGGGAAAAACTGTTTTTT. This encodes CASSQERGRGSLREKLFF.